The present T cell receptor (beta chain) was sequenced within a study of cytomegalovirus exposure and HLA in healthy donors. This PCR relied on a set of 60 Vbeta primers and 13 Jbeta primers. In the original processing: Per a later analysis, the number of unique TCR beta chains was 75 million to 90 million, of which roughly 11 million were shared. Only in-frame clones appear in the TCRdb table, and some are missing; sequencing was by immunoSEQ multiplex PCR. The DNA was the basis for D and trimming; V, J and clone size are from that table. The sample includes over 200,000 clones, 85% to 90% seen only once; the top ten take roughly 1.3%. CDR1 SGHDT and CDR2 YYEEEE come from the germline V gene. The V segment lost 1 base and the J segment 1 base; nucleotides outside the gene matches: 2. The CDR3 has 15 residues. The table lists this clone with a few counts.

This TCR was recovered from a human donor in good health. The chain uses TRBV5-6 and TRBJ2-5; 9 bases line up with TRBD1. Specimen: PBMCs. For the CDR3, the DNA is TGTGCCAGCAGCTTGAGGGACAGGGCCCAAGAGACCCAGTACTTC. Translation gives CASSLRDRAQETQYF.